This TCR beta chain was profiled in a study of radiotherapy plus CTLA-4 blockade in lung cancer. Study context: Disease control was present in roughly 29% of patients, and objective responses in about 18%.

This CDR3 is built from 15 residues. V lost 0 bases to trimming and J lost 1 base, with 7 bases between them. CDR1 SGHTA and CDR2 FQGNSA come from the germline V gene. The method was immunoSEQ multiplex PCR; TCRdb's version includes in-frame clones alone and lacks a portion of them. The data show around 70,000 clones, approximately 82% seen once. Sequences were derived from peripheral blood, sampled from a patient treated with radiotherapy plus ipilimumab. The receptor was isolated from a human donor with non-small cell lung cancer who had a partial response to radiotherapy plus ipilimumab. V and J are TRBV7-2 and TRBJ1-5, with D unresolved. CDR3 protein: CASSLATISNQPQHF. The CDR3 DNA is TGTGCCAGCAGCTTAGCCACAATAAGCAATCAGCCCCAGCATTTT.